Given below is one T cell receptor (beta chain) in context. The antigen is not known. This sample is drawn from a study of cytomegalovirus exposure and HLA in healthy donors. Broader study findings: The investigators catalogued 150 or so TCR beta chains as cytomegalovirus-associated.

Researchers ran the PCR with 60 Vbeta and 13 Jbeta primers. Sequenced by immunoSEQ multiplex PCR; TCRdb stores in-frame clones only, minus some. The data hold approximately 180,000 clones, with around 81% observed a single time. The CDR3 length is 11 residues. The germline gives CDR1 MGHDK, CDR2 SYGVNS. V was cut by 8 bases and J by 5 bases, with 8 bases left in between. The sequenced sample consisted of PBMCs. The receptor was derived from a man in his late teens or twenties in good health and CMV-seronegative. The chain couples TRBV25-1 to TRBJ2-3; D gene ambiguous. The CDR3 sequence: CASAVGDTQYF. CDR3 DNA: TGTGCCAGCGCGGTAGGAGATACGCAGTATTTT.